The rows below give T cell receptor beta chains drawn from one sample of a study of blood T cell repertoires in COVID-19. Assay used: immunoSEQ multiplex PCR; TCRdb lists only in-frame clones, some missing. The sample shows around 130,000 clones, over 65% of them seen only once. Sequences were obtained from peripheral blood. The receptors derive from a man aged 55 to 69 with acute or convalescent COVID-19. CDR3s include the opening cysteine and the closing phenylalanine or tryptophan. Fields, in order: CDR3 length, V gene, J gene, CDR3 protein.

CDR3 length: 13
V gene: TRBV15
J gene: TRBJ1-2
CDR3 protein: CATSSYGAYGYTF

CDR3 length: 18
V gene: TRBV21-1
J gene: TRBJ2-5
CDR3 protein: CASSKAQWRDGLQETQYF

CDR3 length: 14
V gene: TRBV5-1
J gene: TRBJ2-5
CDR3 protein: CASSSPGGGKTQYF

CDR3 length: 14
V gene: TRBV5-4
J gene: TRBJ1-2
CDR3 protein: CAIPTDDRGHGYTF

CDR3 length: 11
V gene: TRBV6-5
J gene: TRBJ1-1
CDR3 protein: CASSRGSEAFF

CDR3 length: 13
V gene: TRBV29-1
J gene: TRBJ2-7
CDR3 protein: CSVWTDLSYEQYF

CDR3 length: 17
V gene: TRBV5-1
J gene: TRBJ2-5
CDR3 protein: CASSLGGRSGSGETQYF

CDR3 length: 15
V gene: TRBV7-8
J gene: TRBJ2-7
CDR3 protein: CASSLRQGAVYEQYF

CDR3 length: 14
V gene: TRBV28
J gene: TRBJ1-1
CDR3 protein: CASTGLGRGTEAFF

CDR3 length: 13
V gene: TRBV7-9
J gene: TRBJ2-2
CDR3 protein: CASSSARSGELFF

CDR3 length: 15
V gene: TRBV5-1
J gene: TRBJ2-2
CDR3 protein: CASSSGLVAAGELFF

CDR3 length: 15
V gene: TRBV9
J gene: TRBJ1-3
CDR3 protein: CASSPGTDSGNTIYF

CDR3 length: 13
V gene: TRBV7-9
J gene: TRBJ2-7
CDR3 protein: CASRQNTGEGQYF

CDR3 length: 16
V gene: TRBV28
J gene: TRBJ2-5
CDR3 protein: CASSLSGLEAQETQYF

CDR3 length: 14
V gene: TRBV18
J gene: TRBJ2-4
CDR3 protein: CASSQGPAKNIQYF

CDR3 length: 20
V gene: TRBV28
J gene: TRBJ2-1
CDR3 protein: CASSSPVASGRGPSYNEQFF

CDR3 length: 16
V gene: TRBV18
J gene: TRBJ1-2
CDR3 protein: CASSPPGTGGSYGYTF

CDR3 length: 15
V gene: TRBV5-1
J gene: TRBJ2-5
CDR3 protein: CASSLDGTGGETQYF

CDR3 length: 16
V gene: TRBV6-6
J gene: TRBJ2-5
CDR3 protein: CASSSIGGGIQETQYF

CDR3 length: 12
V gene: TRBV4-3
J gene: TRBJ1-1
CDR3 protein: CASSHLTGDAFF

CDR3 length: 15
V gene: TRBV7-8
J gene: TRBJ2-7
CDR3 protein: CASSSWTGGRYEQYF

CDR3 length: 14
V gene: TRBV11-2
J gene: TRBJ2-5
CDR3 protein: CASRQDRRLETQYF

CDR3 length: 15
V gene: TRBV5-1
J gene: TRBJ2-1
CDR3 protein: CASSLGAASYNEQFF

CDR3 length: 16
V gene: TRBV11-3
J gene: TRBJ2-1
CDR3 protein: CASSLGRGPGYREQFF

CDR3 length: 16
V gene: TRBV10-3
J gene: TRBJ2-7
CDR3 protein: CAISESTSGRTYEQYF

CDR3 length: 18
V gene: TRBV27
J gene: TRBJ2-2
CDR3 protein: CASSLFFSGRKNTGELFF

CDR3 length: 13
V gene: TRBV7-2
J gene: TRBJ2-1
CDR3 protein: CASSLARYNEQFF

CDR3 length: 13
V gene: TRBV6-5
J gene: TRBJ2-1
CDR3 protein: CASSRNGYNEQFF

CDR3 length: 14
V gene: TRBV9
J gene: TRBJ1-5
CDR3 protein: CASSPPGAGQPQHF

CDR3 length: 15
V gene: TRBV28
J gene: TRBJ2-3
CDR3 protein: CASSLAGMDTDTQYF

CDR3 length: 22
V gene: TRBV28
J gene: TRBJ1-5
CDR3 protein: CASSPSGTGIGGFSGSNQPQHF

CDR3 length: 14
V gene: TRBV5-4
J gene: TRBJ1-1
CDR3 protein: CASSLEQGRTEAFF

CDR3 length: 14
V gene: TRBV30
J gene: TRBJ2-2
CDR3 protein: CAWSLEGLTGELFF

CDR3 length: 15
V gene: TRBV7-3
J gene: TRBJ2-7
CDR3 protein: CASSYGAQGGYEQYF

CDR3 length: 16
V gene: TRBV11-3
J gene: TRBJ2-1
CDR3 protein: CASSLGGGRDYNEQFF

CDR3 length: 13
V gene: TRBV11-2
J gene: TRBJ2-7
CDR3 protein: CASSLELTYEQYF

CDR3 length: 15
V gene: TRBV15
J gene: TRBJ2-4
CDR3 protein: CATSSSRGAKNIQYF

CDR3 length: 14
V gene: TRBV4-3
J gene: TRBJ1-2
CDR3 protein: CASSQLDREDGYTF

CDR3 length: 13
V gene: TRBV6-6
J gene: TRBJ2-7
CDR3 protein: CASGGTASYEQYF

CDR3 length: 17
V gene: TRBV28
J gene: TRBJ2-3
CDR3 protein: CASSFAASGRSTDTQYF

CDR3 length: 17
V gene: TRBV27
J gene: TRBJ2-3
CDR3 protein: CASSSTAGGRDTDTQYF

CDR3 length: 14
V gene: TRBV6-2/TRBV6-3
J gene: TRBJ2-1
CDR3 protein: CASSYQQGGGEQFF

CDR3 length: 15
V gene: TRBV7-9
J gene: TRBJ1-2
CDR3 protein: CASSDGTGHADGYTF

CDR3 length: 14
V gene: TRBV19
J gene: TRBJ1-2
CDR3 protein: CASSIPGGANGYTF

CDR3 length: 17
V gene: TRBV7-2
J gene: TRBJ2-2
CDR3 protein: CASSLVQGLAGTGELFF

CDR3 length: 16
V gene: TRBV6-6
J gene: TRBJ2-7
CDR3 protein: CASSYLRPGQNYEQYF

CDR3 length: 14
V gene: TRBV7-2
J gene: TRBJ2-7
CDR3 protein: CASSLVGQSHEQYF

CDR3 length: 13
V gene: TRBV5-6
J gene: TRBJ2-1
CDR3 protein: CASSLASPNEQFF

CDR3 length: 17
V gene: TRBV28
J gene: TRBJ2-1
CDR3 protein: CASSFTPDRVLNNEQFF

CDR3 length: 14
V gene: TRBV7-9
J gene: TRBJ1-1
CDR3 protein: CASSFYAGGTEAFF